Presented here are 15 T cell receptor beta chains from one specimen sequenced in a study of T cells after somatic rescue of genetic block (dated by TCRdb to the early 2020s). Library preparation employed the immunoSEQ multiplex PCR assay. TCRdb stores this immuneACCESS table with in-frame sequences only. Part of the clones is absent; in the studies checked, under half of the shortfall reflects unresolved V genes, and no reason is known for the rest. Across this sample there are about 15,000 clones, with roughly 70% seen only once. The ten largest clones represent around 30% of the sample. What was sequenced was peripheral blood mononuclear cells (PBMCs). The receptor set was obtained from a man in his late teens or twenties.

V gene TRBV6-5 combines with J gene TRBJ1-1; 8 bases are a match to TRBD1. After removal of 2 bases from V and 2 bases from J, the junction contained 7 bases not matched to a gene. The CDR3 covers 16 residues. Germline CDR1 is MNHEY and CDR2 is SVGAGI. The chain's CDR3 is CASSYSRQGRNTEAFF. DNA of the CDR3: TGTGCCAGCAGTTACAGTCGACAGGGGAGAAACACTGAAGCTTTCTTT.

The chain carries TRBV5-1 and TRBJ2-1, with a possible D match to TRBD1 (5 bases). Germline values: CDR1 SGHRS, CDR2 YFSETQ. The V and J ends lost 4 bases and 4 bases respectively, with 12 bases between them. The CDR3 consists of 14 residues. DNA of the CDR3: TGCGCCAGCAGCCCCGACAGCGTATACAATGAGCAGTTCTTC. Its translation is CASSPDSVYNEQFF. The full variable domain, with the rest looked up from reference TRBV5-1 and TRBJ2-1, is KAGVTQTPRYLIKTRGQQVTLSCSPISGHRSVSWYQQTPGQGLQFLFEYFSETQRNKGNFPGRFSGRQFSNSRSEMNVSTLELGDSALYLCASSPDSVYNEQFFGPGTRLTVL.

This clone was recorded only once. The J gene is TRBJ1-6, the V gene TRBV30, with 10 positions matching TRBD1. V was pared by 0 bases and J by 9 bases, with 2 bases of the junction left unmatched. The CDR3 contains 14 residues. Germline V gives CDR1 GTSNPN, CDR2 SVGIG (reference sequence). The CDR3: CAWSVGTGVSPLHF. For the CDR3, the DNA is TGTGCCTGGAGTGTAGGGACAGGGGTTTCACCCCTCCACTTT.

The rearrangement joins TRBV2 to TRBJ2-5; TRBD2 agrees at 10 bases. Germline V gene sequence: CDR1 SNHLY, CDR2 FYNNEI. The V gene end was trimmed by 11 bases and the J gene end by 1 base; junction bases not matched to a gene: 10. This CDR3 is 15 amino acids long. The CDR3 nucleotides are TGTGCCGCCGGCGGCCTAGCGGGGGTCCAAGAGACCCAGTACTTC. Amino acids: CAAGGLAGVQETQYF.

This chain links TRBV4-1 with TRBJ2-7, with a tentative D call TRBD2 (5 bases). The CDR3 consists of 18 residues. V was shortened by 5 bases and J by 4 bases, with 27 bases between the two germline ends. Per the germline V gene, CDR1 is MGHRA and CDR2 is YSYEKL. CDR3 residues: CASSREPPDSAPQYEQYF. The CDR3 nucleotides are TGCGCCAGCAGCAGGGAACCGCCTGATAGCGCCCCCCAGTACGAGCAGTACTTC.

This chain links TRBV25-1 with TRBJ1-6; D is unresolved. This CDR3 is 15 amino acids long. CDR1 and CDR2 from the germline V gene are MGHDK and SYGVNS. Trimming took 1 base from V and 7 from J, leaving 11 bases between them. For the CDR3, the DNA is TGTGCCAGCAGTGAATCGAGAGGGAGGAATTCACCCCTCCACTTT. Its translation: CASSESRGRNSPLHF.

The chain has TRBV5-1 and TRBJ2-7, with 7 nucleotides matching TRBD1. V gave up 5 bases and J gave up 1 base; unmatched junction bases: 9. Germline lookup yields CDR1 SGHRS and CDR2 YFSETQ. This CDR3 spans 15 amino acids. CDR3 in DNA: TGCGCCAGCAGGCAGGGACAGACTAAGTCCTACGAGCAGTACTTC. Translation: CASRQGQTKSYEQYF. Full variable domain (rest looked up from reference TRBV5-1 and TRBJ2-7): KAGVTQTPRYLIKTRGQQVTLSCSPISGHRSVSWYQQTPGQGLQFLFEYFSETQRNKGNFPGRFSGRQFSNSRSEMNVSTLELGDSALYLCASRQGQTKSYEQYFGPGTRLTVT.

By share, this clone counts as medium-sized. The chain links TRBV6-4 to TRBJ1-5, with 8 positions matching TRBD1. This CDR3 spans 15 amino acids. The germline V gene has CDR1 MRHNA and CDR2 SNTAGT. J gave up 4 bases and V 2 bases, and 4 bases lay outside the gene matches. In DNA form, the CDR3 reads TGTGCCAGCAGTGACGACAGGGGCGGGAATCAGCCCCAGCATTTT. Protein: CASSDDRGGNQPQHF.

By proportion, this clone is medium-sized. The chain links TRBV28 to TRBJ2-7, with D possibly TRBD1 on 6 matching bases. V lost 7 bases, J lost 3 bases, and 13 bases lay in between. This CDR3 contains 13 residues. Germline CDR1 reads MDHEN; CDR2 reads SYDVKM. The CDR3 bases are TGTGCCAGCACCCTCACAGGGAGCTACGAGCAGTACTTC. Translating gives CASTLTGSYEQYF.

V and J are TRBV11-3 and TRBJ2-1; 8 bases align to TRBD1. The CDR3 runs to 13 residues. CDR1 and CDR2 from the germline V gene are SGHNT and YENEEA. Trimming removed 1 base from V and 8 bases from J; junction bases left unmatched: 1. CDR3: CASSLGGQDEQFF. Here the CDR3 DNA reads TGTGCCAGCAGCTTAGGGGGACAGGATGAGCAGTTCTTC.

The J gene is TRBJ2-3, the V gene TRBV19; D gene unclear. In germline, CDR1 is LNHDA, CDR2 SQIVND (reference sequence). The CDR3 extends over 12 amino acids. Trimming removed 3 bases at V and 6 bases at J, with 7 bases between. CDR3 bases: TGTGCCAGTAGTATCCCCCCTGATACGCAGTATTTT. This translates into CASSIPPDTQYF.

This clone was detected a few times. The chain uses TRBV5-6 and TRBJ1-5, with D perhaps matching TRBD1 (6 bases). The V end was cut by 0 bases, the J end by 4 bases, with 14 bases between. This CDR3 has 16 amino acids. CDR1 is SGHDT and CDR2 is YYEEEE in the germline V gene. In DNA form, the CDR3 reads TGTGCCAGCAGCTTGGGGTTGGGGACAATAAATCAGCCCCAGCATTTT. Residues: CASSLGLGTINQPQHF. Filled out from reference TRBV5-6 and TRBJ1-5, the complete variable domain reads DAGVTQSPTHLIKTRGQQVTLRCSPKSGHDTVSWYQQALGQGPQFIFQYYEEEERQRGNFPDRFSGHQFPNYSSELNVNALLLGDSALYLCASSLGLGTINQPQHFGDGTRLSIL.

The chain carries TRBV5-1 and TRBJ1-4; D perhaps matches TRBD1 (6 bases). V was pared by 0 bases and J by 5 bases, with 8 bases between. Germline V CDR1 and CDR2: SGHRS, YFSETQ. This CDR3 is 14 amino acids long. The DNA of the CDR3 is TGCGCCAGCAGCTTGGGGCAGGGGAATGAAAAACTGTTTTTT. Amino acids: CASSLGQGNEKLFF.

This chain connects TRBV4-1 to TRBJ2-3, with D perhaps matching TRBD1 (6 bases). Trimming removed 2 bases at V and 2 bases at J, with 11 bases between. The germline gives CDR1 MGHRA, CDR2 YSYEKL. This CDR3 has 15 amino acids. As DNA, the CDR3 is TGCGCCAGCAGCCAATTGGACAGCTACACAGATACGCAGTATTTT. This encodes CASSQLDSYTDTQYF.

The chain recombines TRBV10-3 with TRBJ2-3, with D tentatively TRBD1 (6 bases). This CDR3 comprises 13 residues. Germline V gene lookup returns CDR1 ENHRY and CDR2 SYGVKD. V was clipped by 10 bases and J by 0 bases, with 11 bases between them. CDR3 sequence: CATRTASTDTQYF. The CDR3, as DNA: TGTGCCACCCGGACAGCTAGCACAGATACGCAGTATTTT.